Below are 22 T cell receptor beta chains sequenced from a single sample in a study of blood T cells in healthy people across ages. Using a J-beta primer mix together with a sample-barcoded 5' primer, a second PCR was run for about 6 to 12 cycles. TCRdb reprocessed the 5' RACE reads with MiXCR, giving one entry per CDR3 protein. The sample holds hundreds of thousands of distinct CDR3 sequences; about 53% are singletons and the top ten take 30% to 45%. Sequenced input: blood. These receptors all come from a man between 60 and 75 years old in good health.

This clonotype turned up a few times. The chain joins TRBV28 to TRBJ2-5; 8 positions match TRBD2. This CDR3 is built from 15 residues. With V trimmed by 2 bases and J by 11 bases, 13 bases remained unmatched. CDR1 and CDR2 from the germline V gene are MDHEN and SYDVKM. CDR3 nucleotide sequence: TGTGCCAGCAGTTTAGGGGGCCGAAGGACTAGCCGGCAGTACTTC. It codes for CASSLGGRRTSRQYF.

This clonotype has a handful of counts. The CDR3 here is CSASGGKSYEQYF. CDR3 nucleotides: TGCAGTGCTAGCGGGGGGAAGTCCTACGAGCAGTACTTC. The chain recombines TRBV20-1 with TRBJ2-7, with TRBD2 identical over 7 bases. The CDR3 loop spans 13 amino acids. V was clipped by 3 bases and J by 1 base; unmatched bases: 3. Per the germline V gene, CDR1 is DFQATT and CDR2 is SNEGSKA (reference sequence).

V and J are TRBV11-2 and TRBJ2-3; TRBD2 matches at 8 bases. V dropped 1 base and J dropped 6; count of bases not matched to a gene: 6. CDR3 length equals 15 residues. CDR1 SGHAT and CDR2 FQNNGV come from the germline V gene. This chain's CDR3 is CASSLGGLDSDTQYF. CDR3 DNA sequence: TGTGCCAGCAGCTTAGGGGGACTAGACTCTGATACGCAGTATTTT.

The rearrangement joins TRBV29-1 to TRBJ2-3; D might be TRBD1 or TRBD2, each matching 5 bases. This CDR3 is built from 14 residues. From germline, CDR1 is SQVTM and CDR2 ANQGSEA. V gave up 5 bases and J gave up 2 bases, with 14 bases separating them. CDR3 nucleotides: TGCAGCGTTAGGGACGGGAAAACCACAGATACGCAGTATTTT. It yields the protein CSVRDGKTTDTQYF.

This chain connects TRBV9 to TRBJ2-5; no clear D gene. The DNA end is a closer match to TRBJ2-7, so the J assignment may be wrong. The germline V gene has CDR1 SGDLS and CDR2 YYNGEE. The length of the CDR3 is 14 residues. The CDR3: CASSVGEKRHEQYF. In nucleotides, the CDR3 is TGTGCCAGCAGCGTAGGGGAAAAACGCCACGAGCAGTACTTC.

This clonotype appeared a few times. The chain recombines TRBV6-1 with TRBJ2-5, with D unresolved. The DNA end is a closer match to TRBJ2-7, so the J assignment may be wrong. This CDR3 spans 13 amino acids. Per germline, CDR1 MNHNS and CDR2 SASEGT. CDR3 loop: CASSVPPLGEQYF. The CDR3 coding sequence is TGTGCCAGCAGTGTCCCCCCGCTTGGCGAGCAGTACTTC.

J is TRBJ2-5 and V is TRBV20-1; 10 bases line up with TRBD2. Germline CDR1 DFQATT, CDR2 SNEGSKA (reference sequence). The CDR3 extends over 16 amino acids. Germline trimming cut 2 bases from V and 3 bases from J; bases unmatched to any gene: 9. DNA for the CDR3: TGCAGTGCTAGATCTTCTAGCGGGGGTCGAAAAGAGACCCAGTACTTC. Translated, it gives CSARSSSGGRKETQYF.

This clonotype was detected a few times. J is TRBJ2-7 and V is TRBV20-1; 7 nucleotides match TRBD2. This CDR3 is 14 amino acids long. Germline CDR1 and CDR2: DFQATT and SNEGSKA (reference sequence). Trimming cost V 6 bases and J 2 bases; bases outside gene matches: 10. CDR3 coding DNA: TGCAGTGCCCTGAGCGGGGCCACCCCCTACGAGCAGTACTTC. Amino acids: CSALSGATPYEQYF.

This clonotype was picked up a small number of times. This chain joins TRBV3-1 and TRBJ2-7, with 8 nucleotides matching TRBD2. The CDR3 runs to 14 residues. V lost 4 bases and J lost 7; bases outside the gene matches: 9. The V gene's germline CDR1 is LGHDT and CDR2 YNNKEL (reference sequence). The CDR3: CASSLDGGALEQYF. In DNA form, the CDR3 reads TGTGCCAGCAGCCTCGACGGGGGGGCGCTTGAGCAGTACTTC.

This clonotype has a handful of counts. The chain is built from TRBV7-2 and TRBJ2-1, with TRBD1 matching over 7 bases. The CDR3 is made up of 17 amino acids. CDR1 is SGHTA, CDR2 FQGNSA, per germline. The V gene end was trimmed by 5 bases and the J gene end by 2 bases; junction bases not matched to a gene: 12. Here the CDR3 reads CASSVQTGDPPYNEQFF. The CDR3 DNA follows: TGTGCCAGCAGCGTCCAAACAGGGGACCCACCCTACAATGAGCAGTTCTTC. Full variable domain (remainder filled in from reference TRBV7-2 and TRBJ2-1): GAGVSQSPSNKVTEKGKDVELRCDPISGHTALYWYRQSLGQGLEFLIYFQGNSAPDKSGLPSDRFSAERTGGSVSTLTIQRTQQEDSAVYLCASSVQTGDPPYNEQFFGPGTRLTVL.

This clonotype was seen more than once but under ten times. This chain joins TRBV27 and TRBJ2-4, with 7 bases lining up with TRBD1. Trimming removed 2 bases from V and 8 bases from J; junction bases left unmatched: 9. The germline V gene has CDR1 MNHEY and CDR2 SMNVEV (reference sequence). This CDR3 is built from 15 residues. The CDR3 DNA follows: TGTGCCAGCAGTTTACGGCAGGGGGATCGTGACATTCAGTACTTC. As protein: CASSLRQGDRDIQYF.

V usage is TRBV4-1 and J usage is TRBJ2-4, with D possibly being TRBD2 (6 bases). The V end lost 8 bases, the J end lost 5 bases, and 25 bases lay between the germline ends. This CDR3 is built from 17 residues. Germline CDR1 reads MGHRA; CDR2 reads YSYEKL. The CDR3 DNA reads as TGCGCCAGCTCACCGCGAGAAAACGCGGGCGGGGAAAACATTCAGTACTTC. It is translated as CASSPRENAGGENIQYF.

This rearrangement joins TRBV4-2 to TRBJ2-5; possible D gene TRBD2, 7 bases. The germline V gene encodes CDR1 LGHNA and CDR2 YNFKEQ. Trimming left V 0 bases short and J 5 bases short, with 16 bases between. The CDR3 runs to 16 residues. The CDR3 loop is CASSQERPGGLETQYF. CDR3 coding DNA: TGTGCCAGCAGCCAAGAGAGGCCGGGGGGCCTGGAGACCCAGTACTTC.

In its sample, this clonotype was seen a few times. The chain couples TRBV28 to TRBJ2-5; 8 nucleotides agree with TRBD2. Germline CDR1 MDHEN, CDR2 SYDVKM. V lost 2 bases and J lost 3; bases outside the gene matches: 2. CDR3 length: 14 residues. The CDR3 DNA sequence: TGTGCCAGCAGTTTAAGCGGGGGAAAAGAGACCCAGTACTTC. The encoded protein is CASSLSGGKETQYF.

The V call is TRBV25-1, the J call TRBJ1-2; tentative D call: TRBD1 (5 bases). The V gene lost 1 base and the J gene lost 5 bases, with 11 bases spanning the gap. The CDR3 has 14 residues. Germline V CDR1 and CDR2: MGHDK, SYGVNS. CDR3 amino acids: CASSESGEGYGYTF. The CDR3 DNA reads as TGTGCCAGCAGTGAATCTGGGGAGGGGTATGGCTACACCTTC.

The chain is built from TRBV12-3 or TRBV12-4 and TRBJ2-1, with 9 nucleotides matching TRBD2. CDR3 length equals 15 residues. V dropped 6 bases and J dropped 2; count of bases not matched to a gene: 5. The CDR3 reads CASSVLAGPYNEQFF. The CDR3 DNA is TGTGCCAGCAGCGTACTAGCGGGCCCCTACAATGAGCAGTTCTTC.

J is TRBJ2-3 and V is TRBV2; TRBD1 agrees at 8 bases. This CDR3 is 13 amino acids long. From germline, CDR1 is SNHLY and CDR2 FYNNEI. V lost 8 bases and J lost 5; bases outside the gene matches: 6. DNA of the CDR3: TGTGCCAGCTACAGGGGGTTAATAGATACGCAGTATTTT. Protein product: CASYRGLIDTQYF.

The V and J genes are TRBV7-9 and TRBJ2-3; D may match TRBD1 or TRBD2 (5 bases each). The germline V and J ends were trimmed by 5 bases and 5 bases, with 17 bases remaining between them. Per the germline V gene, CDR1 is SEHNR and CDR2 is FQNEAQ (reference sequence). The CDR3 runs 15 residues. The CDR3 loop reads CASSHEGPRGDTQYF. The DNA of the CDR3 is TGTGCCAGCAGCCATGAGGGACCCCGAGGAGATACGCAGTATTTT.

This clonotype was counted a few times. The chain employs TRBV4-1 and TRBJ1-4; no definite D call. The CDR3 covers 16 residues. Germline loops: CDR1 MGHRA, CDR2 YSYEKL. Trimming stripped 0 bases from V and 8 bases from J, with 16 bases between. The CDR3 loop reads CASSQEVRAGWEKLFF. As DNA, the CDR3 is TGCGCCAGCAGCCAAGAGGTCCGGGCGGGTTGGGAAAAACTGTTTTTT.

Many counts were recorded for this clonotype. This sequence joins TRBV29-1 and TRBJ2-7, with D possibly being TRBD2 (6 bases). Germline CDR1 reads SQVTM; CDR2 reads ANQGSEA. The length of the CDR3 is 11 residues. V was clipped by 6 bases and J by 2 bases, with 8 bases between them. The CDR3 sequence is CSVGTPYEQYF. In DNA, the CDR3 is TGCAGCGTCGGGACTCCCTACGAGCAGTACTTC.

The CDR3 DNA follows: TGCAGTGCTAGAGATCTCGACAGGGGGGTAGATACGCAGTATTTT. Residues: CSARDLDRGVDTQYF. V usage is TRBV20-1 and J usage is TRBJ2-3, with 9 bases lining up with TRBD1. J lost 5 bases, V lost 0 bases, and 6 bases had no gene match. CDR1 is DFQATT and CDR2 is SNEGSKA in the germline V gene (reference sequence). The CDR3 is made up of 15 amino acids.

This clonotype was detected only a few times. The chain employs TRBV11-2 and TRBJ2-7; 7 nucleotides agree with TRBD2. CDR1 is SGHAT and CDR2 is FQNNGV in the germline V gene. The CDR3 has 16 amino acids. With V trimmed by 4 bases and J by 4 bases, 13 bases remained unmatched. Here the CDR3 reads CASSSFRGDSFYEQYF. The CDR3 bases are TGTGCCAGCAGCTCCTTTCGGGGGGACTCTTTTTACGAGCAGTACTTC.